Sequencing of this T cell receptor beta chain was carried out in a study of blood T cell repertoires in COVID-19 (dated by TCRdb to about 2020). Regarding the research as a whole: Collaborator samples came from the United States, Italy and Spain and covered acute and convalescent phases of COVID-19. The material from the prospective study consisted of cDNA or gDNA derived from T cells, B-cell-depleted T cells, or PBMCs. The dataset comprised deeply sampled blood TCRbeta repertoires from subjects exposed to, actively infected with, or recovered from COVID-19. A freely available public database, intended as a resource for researchers studying the immune response to SARS-CoV-2, is where the repertoires were released. Samples came from the ongoing ImmuneRACE study (first 160 participants) plus 1,254 subjects from 6 global collaborators. Nearly every sample came with metadata listing a de-identified subject ID, COVID-19 status, age in years and sex. Where available, HLA class I and class II types were taken from metadata supplied by the sample provider and were not determined by assay-based typing. The paper's findings and limits, for the study overall: How much clinical and demographic metadata was included differed by source and by participant, and the metadata was provided uncurated.

TCRbeta CDR3 regions were amplified from genomic DNA by means of the immunoSEQ Assay, a bias-controlled multiplex PCR. As for how the authors treated the data: The number of nucleated cells in each sample was estimated by amplification of reference gene primers within the assay. Sequence reads were collapsed and filtered to measure the absolute abundance of every unique TCRbeta CDR3 rearrangement. For each sample, productive Simpson clonality was calculated as the square root of Simpson's diversity index over productive rearrangements. TCRdb took this table from immuneACCESS and kept in-frame rearrangements with V and J called. Such tables lack part of the clones; where checked against another copy, unresolved V genes explain under half of the gap, and the rest is unexplained. V and J calls and clone size are copied from that table; D and trimming were computed from the DNA. This sample gives 150,000 or so clones in total; more than 85% of them show up just once. Together, the top ten hold 2.5% to 3.5% of the sample.

Whole blood was collected in K2EDTA tubes by collaborating institutions according to the institutions' own protocols. For TCRbeta analysis, collaborators shipped samples as frozen whole blood, isolated PBMCs, or DNA extracted from either of those sample types. Sequences MNHEY (CDR1) and SVGEGT (CDR2) are obtained from the germline V gene. The CDR3 spans 14 residues, from the cysteine through the phenylalanine. Only CDR3 DNA remains: 42 bases, in frame from the first base. The junction shows trimming of 4 bases on V and 6 bases on J, plus 16 bases between the germline ends. Points on this clone: No antigen is known for it. The sample holds no much larger clone one base away, and base qualities are not on file.

The receptor was isolated from a man aged 55 to 69 with active or convalescent COVID-19. Sequencing used peripheral blood. The rearrangement joined TRBV6-2 or TRBV6-3 to TRBJ2-7; confidence is insufficient to name the D gene. The CDR3 sequence is CASSSPQHVSEQYF. The nucleotides read TGTGCCAGCAGTTCGCCCCAACATGTATCCGAGCAGTACTTC.